This T cell receptor (beta chain) was found in a study of memory CD4+ T cells and cytomegalovirus serostatus. This CDR3 has 15 residues. Per germline, CDR1 LNHDA and CDR2 SQIVND (reference sequence). V lost 1 base, J lost 1 base, and 9 bases lay in between. Study-wide results and limits: CMV serostatus prediction reached median AUC 0.95, or 0.91 with US-trained model.

This clone was seen just once. Its antigen is still unknown. TCRdb keeps only in-frame clones here, not all; method: immunoSEQ multiplex PCR. The sample holds 60,000 to 75,000 clones; around 81% are singletons and the top ten take around 0.58%. Single viable CD3+CD4+CD8-CD45RO+ cells were sorted as the memory CD4+ T cells. Sequencing was carried out using memory CD4+ T cells from blood. The receptor was derived from an adult in good health and CMV-seronegative. Some clones in this sample may be carry-over from other donors' samples. J is TRBJ2-3 and V is TRBV19; D is possibly TRBD1 (6 bases). The CDR3 here is CASSIVGARTDTQYF. In nucleotides, the CDR3 is TGTGCCAGTAGTATAGTGGGGGCCCGCACAGATACGCAGTATTTT.